This T cell receptor beta chain was captured by sequencing in a study of T-cell reconstitution after alpha-beta-depleted transplantation in children. Molecular barcoding with unique molecular identifiers was used for the TCRbeta library. TCRdb called the PCR reads again in MiXCR, with one record for every CDR3 protein. Here the sample spans 750,000 to 950,000 distinct CDR3 sequences, roughly 15% being singletons. The germline CDR1 and CDR2 sequences are SGHRS and YFSETQ. The length of the CDR3 is 15 residues. With V trimmed by 4 bases and J by 4 bases, 9 bases remained unmatched. Overall study results and limits: Recipient T cells and thymic progenitors that survived were the source of the high TCRbeta diversity seen at day 60 in some patients. Roughly two months post-transplant, alpha-beta T cells reportedly originated from several hundred graft clones that had expanded. Fresh T-cell production supplied most of the T-cell counts and diversity seen one year after transplant.

A remark on this clonotype: What it binds is unknown.

The TCR comes from a male patient between 5 and 17 years old who had a stem cell transplant for acute lymphoblastic leukemia, so the T cells may come from the graft donor. The specimen comprised PBMCs, mostly from graft donor cells, sampled 360 days after TCRalphabeta/CD19-depleted stem cell transplant. The chain joins TRBV5-1 to TRBJ1-2; 8 bases are a match to TRBD1. The CDR3 nucleotides read TGCGCCAGCAGCCCCGGGCAGGGGGCCACCTATGGCTACACCTTC. It specifies CASSPGQGATYGYTF.